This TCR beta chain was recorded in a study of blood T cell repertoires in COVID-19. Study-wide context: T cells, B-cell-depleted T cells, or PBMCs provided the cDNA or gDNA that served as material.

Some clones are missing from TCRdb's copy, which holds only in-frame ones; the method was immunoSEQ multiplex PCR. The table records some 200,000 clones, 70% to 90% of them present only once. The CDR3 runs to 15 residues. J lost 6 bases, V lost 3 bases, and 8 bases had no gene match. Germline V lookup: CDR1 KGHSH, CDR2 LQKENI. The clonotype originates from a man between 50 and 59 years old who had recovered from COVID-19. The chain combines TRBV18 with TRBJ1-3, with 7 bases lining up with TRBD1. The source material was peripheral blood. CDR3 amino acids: CASSPRGTTQNTIYF. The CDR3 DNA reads TGTGCCAGCTCACCCAGGGGGACAACTCAAAACACCATATATTTT.